These T cell receptor beta chains were read from a single sample in a study of T cell responses to AZD1222 COVID-19 vaccine. The method was immunoSEQ multiplex PCR; TCRdb's version includes in-frame clones alone and lacks a portion of them. The data hold about 67,000 clones, with around 84% observed a single time. The sequencing used peripheral blood, collected on day 0 of AZD1222 vaccination. The receptors were sampled from an adult in good health. Both conserved end residues are part of each CDR3. A D gene is named only where the DNA matches it firmly.

d_gene: NA; j_gene: TRBJ1-2; v_gene: TRBV9; CDR3aa: CASSLDTSYGYTF
d_gene: NA; j_gene: TRBJ2-5; v_gene: TRBV7-9; CDR3aa: CASSLEGFWETQYF
d_gene: NA; j_gene: TRBJ1-1; v_gene: TRBV29-1; CDR3aa: CSVDSGTTEAFF
d_gene: TRBD1; j_gene: TRBJ2-7; v_gene: TRBV27; CDR3aa: CASSPGTGYEQYF
d_gene: NA; j_gene: TRBJ1-5; v_gene: TRBV15; CDR3aa: CATSRDRGPNQPQHF
d_gene: NA; j_gene: TRBJ2-1; v_gene: TRBV18; CDR3aa: CASSSRLTEQFF
d_gene: NA; j_gene: TRBJ1-2; v_gene: TRBV15; CDR3aa: CATSRDGVIYGYTF
d_gene: NA; j_gene: TRBJ1-4; v_gene: TRBV30; CDR3aa: CAWSIRGSGPNEKLFF
d_gene: TRBD1; j_gene: TRBJ1-5; v_gene: TRBV28; CDR3aa: CASSLGAGGQPQHF
d_gene: NA; j_gene: TRBJ1-2; v_gene: TRBV27; CDR3aa: CASSLAGYGYTF
d_gene: NA; j_gene: TRBJ2-5; v_gene: TRBV7-3; CDR3aa: CASSLDRQVGTQYF
d_gene: TRBD1; j_gene: TRBJ1-2; v_gene: TRBV2; CDR3aa: CASSVDRASNYGYTF
d_gene: TRBD1; j_gene: TRBJ1-3; v_gene: TRBV27; CDR3aa: CASSSDYRGQPSGNTIYF
d_gene: TRBD2; j_gene: TRBJ2-7; v_gene: TRBV28; CDR3aa: CASSFFDLAGGPGEQYF
d_gene: TRBD1; j_gene: TRBJ1-5; v_gene: TRBV28; CDR3aa: CASSLGQGNQPQHF
d_gene: TRBD1; j_gene: TRBJ2-7; v_gene: TRBV30; CDR3aa: CAWSVLPGQGPYEQYF
d_gene: NA; j_gene: TRBJ1-1; v_gene: TRBV6-2/TRBV6-3; CDR3aa: CASSYTGTWDTEAFF
d_gene: TRBD1; j_gene: TRBJ1-5; v_gene: TRBV6-5; CDR3aa: CASSGTGNQPQHF
d_gene: NA; j_gene: TRBJ1-2; v_gene: TRBV29-1; CDR3aa: CSVDSYGYTF
d_gene: NA; j_gene: TRBJ2-7; v_gene: TRBV2; CDR3aa: CATRFEASEQYF
d_gene: NA; j_gene: TRBJ2-1; v_gene: TRBV7-9; CDR3aa: CARGGRSYNEQFF
d_gene: NA; j_gene: TRBJ1-1; v_gene: TRBV9; CDR3aa: CASSVVPNTEAFF
d_gene: TRBD1; j_gene: TRBJ1-5; v_gene: TRBV19; CDR3aa: CASSMRQGNSNQPQHF
d_gene: NA; j_gene: TRBJ1-1; v_gene: TRBV11-2; CDR3aa: CASKLGGVGRTEAFF
d_gene: TRBD1; j_gene: TRBJ1-5; v_gene: TRBV12-3/TRBV12-4; CDR3aa: CASSGQGLQPQHF
d_gene: NA; j_gene: TRBJ1-2; v_gene: TRBV19; CDR3aa: CASSIHATLYGYTF
d_gene: NA; j_gene: TRBJ1-3; v_gene: TRBV3-1/TRBV3-2; CDR3aa: CASTGTALANTIYF
d_gene: NA; j_gene: TRBJ1-3; v_gene: TRBV7-9; CDR3aa: CASSPAGAGNTIYF
d_gene: NA; j_gene: TRBJ2-1; v_gene: TRBV30; CDR3aa: CAWSSWAEKFF
d_gene: NA; j_gene: TRBJ1-3; v_gene: TRBV7-3; CDR3aa: CASSQLSGNTIYF
d_gene: NA; j_gene: TRBJ1-1; v_gene: TRBV7-2; CDR3aa: CASSLSWQPMNTEAFF
d_gene: TRBD1; j_gene: TRBJ1-4; v_gene: TRBV7-8; CDR3aa: CASSSPGQGITNEKLFF
d_gene: TRBD1; j_gene: TRBJ1-2; v_gene: TRBV6-4; CDR3aa: CASSEFGRGHRNYGYTF
d_gene: NA; j_gene: TRBJ2-6; v_gene: TRBV5-1; CDR3aa: CASSRTQISGANVLTF
d_gene: NA; j_gene: TRBJ1-4; v_gene: TRBV5-4; CDR3aa: CASSEWNEKLFF
d_gene: TRBD1; j_gene: TRBJ1-1; v_gene: TRBV11-1; CDR3aa: CASSKLTSGTVSKAFF
d_gene: NA; j_gene: TRBJ2-7; v_gene: TRBV6-5; CDR3aa: CASSYWGGEQYF
d_gene: NA; j_gene: TRBJ2-7; v_gene: TRBV14; CDR3aa: CASSQVNEAEQYF
d_gene: TRBD1; j_gene: TRBJ1-5; v_gene: TRBV7-8; CDR3aa: CASSLALGQSNQPQHF
d_gene: NA; j_gene: TRBJ2-2; v_gene: TRBV4-1; CDR3aa: CASSQAASWGGRRNTGELFF
d_gene: TRBD2; j_gene: TRBJ2-3; v_gene: TRBV14; CDR3aa: CASSQDRAGRTDTQYF
d_gene: NA; j_gene: TRBJ2-1; v_gene: TRBV19; CDR3aa: CASSIEHRYNEQFF
d_gene: NA; j_gene: TRBJ2-3; v_gene: TRBV15; CDR3aa: CATLERGRVGSASDTQYF
d_gene: NA; j_gene: TRBJ2-3; v_gene: TRBV6-2/TRBV6-3; CDR3aa: CASSNSLDTQYF
d_gene: TRBD1; j_gene: TRBJ2-7; v_gene: TRBV4-3; CDR3aa: CASSQDEGTGSDEQYF
d_gene: NA; j_gene: TRBJ1-2; v_gene: TRBV11-2; CDR3aa: CASSSDGTRANYGYTF
d_gene: NA; j_gene: TRBJ1-5; v_gene: TRBV15; CDR3aa: CATSRDSVKHQPQHF
d_gene: NA; j_gene: TRBJ1-3; v_gene: TRBV7-6; CDR3aa: CASSPSSGNTIYF
d_gene: NA; j_gene: TRBJ2-7; v_gene: TRBV3-1/TRBV3-2; CDR3aa: CASRTRDTVYEQYF
d_gene: TRBD1; j_gene: TRBJ1-4; v_gene: TRBV7-6; CDR3aa: CASSLADREKLFF
d_gene: NA; j_gene: TRBJ1-2; v_gene: TRBV28; CDR3aa: CATRVPTALYGYTF
d_gene: TRBD2; j_gene: TRBJ2-2; v_gene: TRBV9; CDR3aa: CASSPELPATSGGRELFF
d_gene: TRBD2; j_gene: TRBJ2-7; v_gene: TRBV18; CDR3aa: CASSPPREVSSYEQYF
d_gene: NA; j_gene: TRBJ1-4; v_gene: TRBV30; CDR3aa: CACLDRPREKLFF
d_gene: NA; j_gene: TRBJ1-5; v_gene: TRBV6-5; CDR3aa: CASTENVGGYQPQHF
d_gene: TRBD1; j_gene: TRBJ1-2; v_gene: TRBV29-1; CDR3aa: CSVERYRGSGYTF
d_gene: NA; j_gene: TRBJ1-5; v_gene: TRBV19; CDR3aa: CASSTQGYQPQHF
d_gene: TRBD1; j_gene: TRBJ2-1; v_gene: TRBV6-2/TRBV6-3; CDR3aa: CASSYGDRGLYNEQFF
d_gene: TRBD2; j_gene: TRBJ2-5; v_gene: TRBV4-2; CDR3aa: CASSRTSGGDETQYF
d_gene: NA; j_gene: TRBJ1-4; v_gene: TRBV5-8; CDR3aa: CASNPGVTNEKLFF